This is a list of T cell receptor beta chains from one sample in a study of TIL therapy for anti-PD-1-resistant metastatic lung cancer. Some clones are missing from TCRdb's copy, which holds only in-frame ones; the method was immunoSEQ multiplex PCR. Among more than 20,000 clones listed, about 60% were seen once. This sample comprised tumor tissue, obtained at baseline. All receptors come from a woman between 25 and 80 years old with non-small cell lung cancer. Both conserved end residues are part of each CDR3. Only some rows state a clone size, as once, few, many or a class for expanded clones.

clone_size v_call cdr3_aa
NA TRBV13 CASSTNDGGISDTQYF
NA TRBV7-6 CASSFSGESSYNEQFF
NA TRBV29-1 CSVGHGANVLTF
few TRBV7-6 CASSSDGLAGVNEQFF
NA TRBV30 CAWSLGQFSPSNQPQHF
NA TRBV4-2 CASSQGDYGYTF
NA TRBV10-3 CAISTGSRNYGYTF
NA TRBV4-1 CASSQDRDTEAFF
few TRBV25-1 CASSPGAGEQFF
NA TRBV7-2 CASSPTFLYEQYF
NA TRBV6-5 CASRKDRSSYEQYF
once TRBV25-1 CASQGGTVSGELFF
NA TRBV6-1 CASSSLAGGGNEQFF
medium-sized TRBV5-1 CASSKAFNEQFF
NA TRBV10-3 CAISEQATTYEQYF
NA TRBV19 CASSRLAGGPNTGELFF
many TRBV4-2 CASSQRGGDEQYF
NA TRBV9 CASSVDPRGASNEQFF
NA TRBV19 CASSREGYYGYTF
NA TRBV11-1 CASSLVPRVYYEQYF
NA TRBV6-5 CASSYSILSGANVLTF
NA TRBV5-1 CASGIGEAQETQYF
NA TRBV7-8 CASSLGSYEQYF
NA TRBV6-6 CASSYWSGETQYF
NA TRBV6-5 CASSYSWDGETQYF
few TRBV7-7 CASSPSGRADTQYF
NA TRBV2 CASSFLRGRDRYTGELFF
NA TRBV15 CATTSGVGGELFF
NA TRBV4-1 CASRPHEERGLTSGRAGEQFF
NA TRBV7-8 CASSLVLGETQYF
medium-sized TRBV5-5 CASRAGGRETQYF
NA TRBV7-8 CASSSEVAGGPADTQYF
once TRBV14 CASSRAYAGQKSYEQYF
NA TRBV5-1 CASSEAGANVLTF
few TRBV30 CAWSWTGGNQPQHF
few TRBV28 CASSFLPSQGGSTEAFF